This record concerns one TCR beta chain sequence. Its antigen is undetermined. TCRdb reprocessed the reads with MiXCR, giving one entry per CDR3 protein. The sample carries tens of thousands of distinct CDR3 sequences, roughly 19% recorded once. The CDR3 length is 14 residues. Germline V gene data show CDR1 as SEHNR and CDR2 as FQNEAQ (reference sequence). Trimming stripped 5 bases from V and 2 bases from J, with 10 bases between. The data were obtained in a study of T cell repertoires in cytomegalovirus infection. Study background: HLA-B-restricted CMV epitopes that are well studied, plus recently identified HLA-C-restricted ones, were used by the study. Matching HLA type and CMV infection were both indicated by public TCR beta signatures.

Study-wide results and caveats: Of the TCR beta families, the public ones yielded a cumulative frequency that identified carriers of CMV plus the relevant HLA. Clonotype analysis showed dominance of the ex vivo response by HLA-C-restricted CMV-specific TCR beta clonotypes.

This rearrangement joins TRBV7-9 to TRBJ1-5, with D unresolved. This receptor was obtained from a human donor in good health (CMV status not recorded). Some clones in this sample may be carry-over from other donors' samples. The specimen was CD8+ T cells from cultured PBMCs, collected from culture after CMV antigen stimulation. CDR3 residues: CASSPTQGNQPQHF. CDR3 nucleotides: TGTGCCAGCAGCCCGACCCAGGGCAATCAGCCCCAGCATTTT.